Presented here are 31 T cell receptor beta chains from one specimen sequenced in a study of OX40 agonist ivuxolimab in advanced cancers. Data came from immunoSEQ multiplex PCR; TCRdb stores just in-frame clones and leaves some out. The sample contains about 83,000 clones, roughly 84% of which appear only once. The starting material was CD4+ or CD8+ T cells sorted from blood, obtained in a trial of the OX40 agonist ivuxolimab. The receptors here all came from an adult with an advanced solid tumor such as melanoma, head and neck, liver or kidney cancer.

The genes are TRBV6-1 and TRBJ2-3; D possibly uses TRBD1 or TRBD2 (5 bases each). Germline V gives CDR1 MNHNS, CDR2 SASEGT. Trimming removed 2 bases at V and 6 bases at J, with 12 bases between. This CDR3 is 14 amino acids long. CDR3 in amino acids: CASSELTGPDTQYF. In DNA form, the CDR3 reads TGTGCCAGCAGTGAATTGACGGGACCGGATACGCAGTATTTT.

This clone is judged medium-sized (0.01 to 0.1%). This chain uses TRBV19 with TRBJ1-3; 7 bases are shared with TRBD1. Trimming at V came to 7 bases and at J to 1 base, leaving 7 bases not matched to a gene. Looked up from germline, CDR1 is LNHDA and CDR2 is SQIVND (reference sequence). CDR3 length: 15 amino acids. The CDR3 region is CASIDRVASGNTIYF. In DNA form, the CDR3 reads TGTGCCAGTATTGACAGGGTGGCTTCTGGAAACACCATATATTTT. Drawing the rest from reference TRBV19 and TRBJ1-3, the complete variable domain is DGGITQSPKYLFRKEGQNVTLSCEQNLNHDAMYWYRQDPGQGLRLIYYSQIVNDFQKGDIAEGYSVSREKKESFPLTVTSAQKNPTAFYLCASIDRVASGNTIYFGEGSWLTVV.

The chain uses TRBV7-9 and TRBJ2-5; no clear D. Trimming removed 1 base at V and 3 bases at J, with 9 bases between. Germline V gene data show CDR1 as SEHNR and CDR2 as FQNEAQ (reference sequence). The CDR3 runs to 14 residues. CDR3 coding DNA: TGTGCCAGCAGCTTAGGTTTGGATAAAGAGACCCAGTACTTC. It is translated as CASSLGLDKETQYF.

The chain carries TRBV5-1 and TRBJ2-3; D remains ambiguous. The CDR3 is made up of 15 amino acids. The V end lost 0 bases, the J end lost 2 bases, and 10 bases lay between the germline ends. Germline CDR1 SGHRS, CDR2 YFSETQ. The CDR3 spells CASSLAGFHTDTQYF. The CDR3 DNA follows: TGCGCCAGCAGCTTGGCTGGTTTTCACACAGATACGCAGTATTTT.

The CDR3 region is CASSSGDYEQYF. CDR3 nucleotide sequence: TGCGCCAGCAGCTCGGGGGACTACGAGCAGTACTTC. The chain couples TRBV5-1 to TRBJ2-7; D is perhaps TRBD2 (6 bases). V was cut by 3 bases and J by 3 bases, with 7 bases left in between. There are 12 residues in the CDR3. Germline V lookup: CDR1 SGHRS, CDR2 YFSETQ.

This clone was seen a single time. This chain connects TRBV28 to TRBJ2-6, with D perhaps matching TRBD2 (6 bases). The CDR3 consists of 17 residues. CDR1 MDHEN and CDR2 SYDVKM come from the germline V gene. Deletions cut 5 bases from V and 2 bases from J, with 16 bases between. The CDR3 DNA reads TGTGCCAGCAGTCCGGGACTCCGGGGAGCTGGGGCCAACGTCCTGACTTTC. This encodes CASSPGLRGAGANVLTF.

The V call is TRBV5-1, the J call TRBJ1-1; TRBD1 might be the D (6 bases). From germline, CDR1 is SGHRS and CDR2 YFSETQ. V lost 4 bases and J 5 bases, leaving 15 bases between the germline ends. The CDR3 length is 14 residues. The CDR3 sequence: CASSLEQGYTEAFF. Here the CDR3 DNA reads TGCGCCAGCAGCCTTGAACAGGGATATACTGAAGCTTTCTTT. Full variable domain (missing parts from reference TRBV5-1 and TRBJ1-1): KAGVTQTPRYLIKTRGQQVTLSCSPISGHRSVSWYQQTPGQGLQFLFEYFSETQRNKGNFPGRFSGRQFSNSRSEMNVSTLELGDSALYLCASSLEQGYTEAFFGQGTRLTVV.

V gene TRBV29-1 combines with J gene TRBJ2-3; 10 nucleotides align to TRBD2. CDR3 length: 15 amino acids. J lost 0 bases, V lost 6 bases, and 6 bases had no gene match. The germline V gene encodes CDR1 SQVTM and CDR2 ANQGSEA. CDR3 sequence: CSVAGTSESTDTQYF. The CDR3 nucleotides read TGCAGCGTCGCCGGGACTAGCGAAAGCACAGATACGCAGTATTTT.

The chain uses TRBV5-4 and TRBJ2-1, with TRBD1 matching 10 bases. Trimming at V came to 4 bases and at J to 5 bases, leaving 6 bases not matched to a gene. Germline loops: CDR1 SGHNT, CDR2 YYREEE (reference sequence). The CDR3 spans 15 residues. CDR3 protein: CASSKDRGSHNEQFF. DNA of the CDR3: TGTGCCAGCAGCAAGGACAGGGGGTCCCACAATGAGCAGTTCTTC.

This chain links TRBV6-1 with TRBJ2-1, with 11 bases that match TRBD2. CDR1 is MNHNS and CDR2 is SASEGT in the germline V gene. Trimming took 0 bases from V and 7 from J; bases not matched to a gene: 5. The CDR3 extends over 16 amino acids. The CDR3 here is CASSEATSGIRNEQFF. The CDR3 region has the DNA TGTGCCAGCAGTGAAGCGACTAGCGGGATACGGAATGAGCAGTTCTTC.

This chain links TRBV5-1 with TRBJ1-4, with a weak D call TRBD1 (5 bases). Germline V gene data show CDR1 as SGHRS and CDR2 as YFSETQ. This CDR3 is 16 amino acids long. Trimming pared 2 bases from V and 3 bases from J, leaving 14 bases between. In DNA, the CDR3 is TGCGCCAGCAGCTTAACTACAGGACCGTCTAATGAAAAACTGTTTTTT. It is translated as CASSLTTGPSNEKLFF.

This rearrangement joins TRBV6-5 to TRBJ2-5; unclear D gene. Trimming removed 0 bases from V and 14 bases from J, with 13 bases in between. The CDR3 has 12 residues. Germline-derived CDR1 and CDR2 are MNHEY and SVGAGI. The CDR3 loop reads CASSYSQSALYF. The CDR3, as DNA: TGTGCCAGCAGTTACTCGCAGTCGGCCCTCTACTTC.

V usage is TRBV10-2 and J usage is TRBJ2-7; the D gene is possibly TRBD1 (5 bases). CDR1 is WSHSY and CDR2 is SAAADI in the germline V gene. V was shortened by 10 bases and J by 3 bases, with 16 bases between the two germline ends. There are 13 residues in the CDR3. CDR3 residues: CATGWQGSYEQYF. In nucleotides, the CDR3 is TGCGCCACCGGGTGGCAGGGAAGCTACGAGCAGTACTTC.

V and J are TRBV6-1 and TRBJ1-2; no reliable D call. Trimming shortened V by 4 bases and J by 4 bases, and 10 bases separated the two germline ends. The CDR3 covers 13 residues. The germline V gene has CDR1 MNHNS and CDR2 SASEGT. The CDR3 DNA is TGTGCCAGCAGTGTCCACGGTGTCTATGGCTACACCTTC. Translating gives CASSVHGVYGYTF.

The chain couples TRBV7-2 to TRBJ2-3; the D gene is possibly TRBD2 (7 bases). V lost 0 bases to trimming and J lost 2 bases, with 18 bases between them. The CDR3 is made up of 18 amino acids. Germline loops: CDR1 SGHTA, CDR2 FQGNSA. As DNA, the CDR3 is TGTGCCAGCAGCTTAGCGAGGGGGGGCGCCGGTTACACAGATACGCAGTATTTT. It yields the protein CASSLARGGAGYTDTQYF.

The V gene is TRBV9, the J gene TRBJ2-1; 9 bases align to TRBD1. The CDR3 loop spans 17 amino acids. The germline V gene encodes CDR1 SGDLS and CDR2 YYNGEE. Losses at the gene ends were 0 bases for V and 3 bases for J; bases not matched to a gene: 7. In DNA form, the CDR3 reads TGTGCCAGCAGCGTAGACGCACAGGGGGCTTTCTACAATGAGCAGTTCTTC. Translation: CASSVDAQGAFYNEQFF. Full variable domain (outside the CDR3, taken from reference TRBV9 and TRBJ2-1): DSGVTQTPKHLITATGQRVTLRCSPRSGDLSVYWYQQSLDQGLQFLIQYYNGEERAKGNILERFSAQQFPDLHSELNLSSLELGDSALYFCASSVDAQGAFYNEQFFGPGTRLTVL.

The V call is TRBV7-8, the J call TRBJ2-3; D is ambiguous. Germline-derived CDR1 and CDR2 are SGHVS and FQNEAQ. The CDR3 spans 14 residues. V shed 0 bases and J shed 4 bases, with 8 bases lying between them. The DNA of the CDR3 is TGTGCCAGCAGCTTAGCGAGGACCTCAGATACGCAGTATTTT. Translating gives CASSLARTSDTQYF.

The chain joins TRBV6-1 to TRBJ1-5; D gene unclear. The V end was cut by 4 bases, the J end by 7 bases, with 11 bases between. Germline V lookup: CDR1 MNHNS, CDR2 SASEGT. This CDR3 contains 13 residues. As DNA, the CDR3 is TGTGCCAGCAGTGCATCAACAATCCAGCCCCAGCATTTT. It codes for CASSASTIQPQHF.

The CDR3 DNA reads as TGTGCCAGCAGCTTAGGTGTTGTGTTCACGTCGTCCGGGGAGCAGTACTTC. Amino acids: CASSLGVVFTSSGEQYF. The chain is built from TRBV7-9 and TRBJ2-7, with D unresolved. CDR3 length: 17 amino acids. V lost 1 base and J 7 bases, leaving 23 bases between the germline ends. Germline CDR1 and CDR2: SEHNR and FQNEAQ (reference sequence).

The rearrangement uses TRBV7-9 and TRBJ2-5; 9 bases align to TRBD1. V was clipped by 3 bases and J by 4 bases; unmatched bases: 3. The CDR3 covers 14 residues. Germline CDR1 reads SEHNR; CDR2 reads FQNEAQ (reference sequence). CDR3 residues: CASSFDRGRETQYF. The CDR3 nucleotides read TGTGCCAGCAGCTTCGACAGGGGGAGAGAGACCCAGTACTTC.

This clone has just one count. This rearrangement joins TRBV5-1 to TRBJ2-1, with 13 bases that match TRBD2. The CDR3 runs 15 residues. Germline V CDR1 and CDR2: SGHRS, YFSETQ. The trim removed 3 bases at V and 8 bases at J, leaving 5 bases unmatched. The CDR3 spells CASSYGLAGVDEQFF. The CDR3 nucleotides read TGCGCCAGCAGCTATGGACTAGCGGGAGTGGATGAGCAGTTCTTC.

The chain combines TRBV15 with TRBJ2-1; 8 bases are shared with TRBD2. The J segment lost 4 bases and the V segment lost 0 bases, leaving 5 bases of the junction unmatched. Germline loops: CDR1 LNHNV, CDR2 YYDKDF (reference sequence). This CDR3 region has 16 residues. CDR3 DNA sequence: TGTGCCACCAGCAGAGAGCGGGGGGCGGGGTACAATGAGCAGTTCTTC. Protein product: CATSRERGAGYNEQFF. The variable domain in full, with the rest retrieved from reference TRBV15 and TRBJ2-1, is DAMVIQNPRYQVTQFGKPVTLSCSQTLNHNVMYWYQQKSSQAPKLLFHYYDKDFNNEADTPDNFQSRRPNTSFCFLDIRSPGLGDTAMYLCATSRERGAGYNEQFFGPGTRLTVL.

This clone appeared a single time. The chain joins TRBV28 to TRBJ2-5; no definite D call. This CDR3 is built from 12 residues. Germline V CDR1 and CDR2: MDHEN, SYDVKM. The V end was cut by 4 bases, the J end by 7 bases, with 10 bases between. Here the CDR3 reads CASSSLLGTQYF. As DNA, the CDR3 is TGTGCCAGCAGTTCGTTACTTGGGACCCAGTACTTC.

The chain carries TRBV21-1 and TRBJ2-5; the table assigns TRBD1, which was not confirmed against the DNA. TRBV21-1 is designated a pseudogene. This CDR3 spans 14 amino acids. Here the CDR3 reads CASSKECRQETQYF. The CDR3 coding sequence is TGTGCCAGCAGCAAAGAGTGCAGACAGGAGACCCAGTACTTC.

The V and J genes are TRBV5-4 and TRBJ2-5; 7 nucleotides align to TRBD1. The CDR3 runs 13 residues. Trimming cost V 0 bases and J 8 bases; bases outside gene matches: 4. Germline CDR1 SGHNT, CDR2 YYREEE (reference sequence). The CDR3: CASSLARQGTQYF. CDR3 DNA sequence: TGTGCCAGCAGCTTGGCGCGACAGGGAACCCAGTACTTC.

V and J are TRBV7-2 and TRBJ1-2, with a possible D match to TRBD1 (5 bases). The CDR3 is 14 amino acids. V was shortened by 4 bases and J by 2 bases, with 11 bases between the two germline ends. The V gene's germline CDR1 is SGHTA and CDR2 FQGNSA. This CDR3 is CASSWGPPNYGYTF. CDR3 nucleotide sequence: TGTGCCAGCAGCTGGGGCCCCCCAAACTATGGCTACACCTTC.

The chain uses TRBV6-5 and TRBJ2-3, with 8 nucleotides matching TRBD2. The V segment lost 0 bases and the J segment 5 bases; nucleotides outside the gene matches: 7. The germline V gene encodes CDR1 MNHEY and CDR2 SVGAGI. The CDR3 sequence is 16 residues long. CDR3 DNA: TGTGCCAGCAGTTACTCAGGGCGGGGGGCTGGAGATACGCAGTATTTT. Its translation is CASSYSGRGAGDTQYF.

V is TRBV27 and J is TRBJ2-1; D may be TRBD1 or TRBD2 (5 bases each). The length of the CDR3 is 13 residues. V lost 10 bases, J lost 2 bases, and 12 bases lay in between. Germline CDR1 is MNHEY and CDR2 is SMNVEV (reference sequence). This chain's CDR3 is CATRGRPYNEQFF. CDR3 sequence (DNA): TGTGCCACTCGGGGACGTCCCTACAATGAGCAGTTCTTC.

The chain employs TRBV5-6 and TRBJ2-3; perhaps TRBD2 as D (5 bases). Germline values: CDR1 SGHDT, CDR2 YYEEEE. Between the trimmed V and J ends, which lost 1 base and 6 bases, there was a span of 6 bases. CDR3 length equals 12 residues. The CDR3 bases are TGTGCCAGCAGCTTGTGGGAGGATACGCAGTATTTT. Protein sequence: CASSLWEDTQYF.

The V call is TRBV7-3, the J call TRBJ2-5; a weak D match, TRBD1 (6 bases). The germline V and J ends were trimmed by 3 bases and 4 bases, with 15 bases remaining between them. The CDR3 has 15 residues. The germline V gene has CDR1 SGHTA and CDR2 FQGTGA. CDR3 DNA: TGTGCCAGCAGCTTGGGTGGCAGGGGTTTAGAGACCCAGTACTTC. Encoded protein: CASSLGGRGLETQYF.

The gene calls are TRBV19 and TRBJ2-5; maybe TRBD1 (5 bases). The CDR3 spans 14 residues. In germline, CDR1 is LNHDA, CDR2 SQIVND (reference sequence). V was cut by 1 base and J by 7 bases, with 13 bases left in between. This CDR3 is CASSIGGRVGTQYF. The CDR3 nucleotides read TGTGCCAGTAGTATAGGCGGCAGGGTCGGGACCCAGTACTTC. The full variable domain, completed using reference TRBV19 and TRBJ2-5, is DGGITQSPKYLFRKEGQNVTLSCEQNLNHDAMYWYRQDPGQGLRLIYYSQIVNDFQKGDIAEGYSVSREKKESFPLTVTSAQKNPTAFYLCASSIGGRVGTQYFGPGTRLLVL.